This is a list of T cell receptor beta chains from one sample in a study of shared clonotypes between healthy human individuals. Profiling relied on immunoSEQ multiplex PCR, and the TCRdb table lists in-frame clones only, not all of them. Of over 1.4 million clones listed, approximately 97% are singletons. Sequenced input: naive CD4+ T cells sorted from blood. These receptors came from a young man in good health. The conserved cysteine and the conserved F or W are not part of the CDR3 here. Each record gives: V gene, clone size, D gene, CDR3 protein. The D gene is left open where the match is weak. Part of the rows lack a size; the others show once, few, many or a class for expanded clones.

TRBV19 . . ASSLRGTNEKLF
TRBV11-1 . . ASSFGSNQPQH
TRBV14 . . ASSLGIRGSYNEQF
TRBV5-1 . TRBD2 ASSLGLAGVPGELF
TRBV7-9 . TRBD2 ASSSRGGSTDTQY
TRBV30 . . AWRDGGRGNQPQH
TRBV4-1 . . ASSQFFSGANVLT
TRBV6-5 once . ASSLVGGTKNIQY
TRBV7-9 . . ASRLTLNTEAF
TRBV5-1 . TRBD1 ASSLSGQGETQY
TRBV6-1 . TRBD1 ASSVQGEGWSNEKLF
TRBV27 . TRBD2 ASSFRGGSGTSGANVLT
TRBV7-9 . . ASSSGAANEKLF
TRBV6-1 . . ASRTNREGEQY
TRBV6-6 . TRBD1 ASSYRGQSYEQY
TRBV10-3 . . AISGPGTMNTEAF
TRBV6-1 . . ASSEALGDLRGQEQF
TRBV18 . . ASSPPTRDEQF
TRBV19 once TRBD2 ASSYRSGRDYNEQF
TRBV6-5 . . ASSYTTGELF
TRBV5-6 . . ASSLWQGGNTEAF
TRBV5-1 . . ASSFKGPPGGELF
TRBV10-3 . TRBD1 AISEFRRTGRQETQY
TRBV4-2 . TRBD2 ASSPPGTSGYNEQF
TRBV5-1 . TRBD2 ASSSDSGSTEQF
TRBV5-6 once . ASSLVDKNIQY
TRBV10-3 . TRBD2 AISVLLAGGAGELF
TRBV28 . . ASSPRHREDTQY
TRBV7-8 . . ASSLAVDRANYGYT
TRBV10-2 once TRBD2 ASSEGLAGVYEQF
TRBV2 . . ASLRRSGSGETQY
TRBV7-9 . . ASSLYRGSGANVLT
TRBV9 once . ASSALTRGGEQF
TRBV29-1 . . SVGLLVDTQY
TRBV9 . . ASSPPSSYEQY
TRBV6-6 once . ASGPGQPQH
TRBV7-9 . TRBD1 ASSPDRGDGAF
TRBV30 . . AWNTGIMNTEAF
TRBV14 . TRBD2 ASSQRILAGPYNEQF
TRBV6-1 . . ASSEGGGTEAF
TRBV5-1 . TRBD1 ASSLAPQGARGTDTQY
TRBV30 . TRBD2 AWSRQREGGLYEQY
TRBV9 . TRBD2 ASSVVSLAVYNEQF
TRBV29-1 . . SGAEGGLSYEQY
TRBV5-1 . . ASSLNGANYGYT
TRBV5-1 . TRBD1 ASSTSSDRVAETQY